At least ten counts were recorded for the clone carrying this TCR beta chain. Its antigen remains unknown. The record originates from a study of identical twins. Whole-study findings and limits: Insertion counts were lower in abundant cord blood beta clonotypes, a trend that memory repertoires did not show. Part of the zero-insertion signal could reflect confounding by invariant MAIT and iNKT cells. Shared out-of-frame alpha sequences (those common to twins) showed excess low generation probability. Twin pairs had excess sharing that was weaker in beta out-of-frame sequences.

The V end lost 4 bases, the J end lost 4 bases, and 7 bases lay between the germline ends. Germline assignment: CDR1 ENHRY and CDR2 SYGVKD. The CDR3 is 12 amino acids. Via MiXCR, TCRdb re-called the 5' RACE reads, giving one row per CDR3 protein. This sample has 1.5 million to 2 million distinct CDR3 sequences, with 32% found just once. Sample: cord blood. The receptor was isolated from a newborn girl in good health. The rearrangement links TRBV10-3 to TRBJ2-5; D unclear. This chain's CDR3 is CAISGRGETQYF. Here the CDR3 DNA reads TGTGCCATCAGTGGTCGAGGAGAGACCCAGTACTTC.